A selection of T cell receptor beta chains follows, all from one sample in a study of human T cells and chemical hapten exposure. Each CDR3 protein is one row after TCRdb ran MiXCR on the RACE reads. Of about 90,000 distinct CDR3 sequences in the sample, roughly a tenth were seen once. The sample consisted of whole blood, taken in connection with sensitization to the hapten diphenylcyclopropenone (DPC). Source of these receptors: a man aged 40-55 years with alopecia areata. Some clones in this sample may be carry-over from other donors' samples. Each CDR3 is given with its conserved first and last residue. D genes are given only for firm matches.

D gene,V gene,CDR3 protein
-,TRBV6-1,CAMGKAPADYGYTF
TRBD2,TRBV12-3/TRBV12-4,CASTFGTSVKETQYF
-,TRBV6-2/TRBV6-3,CASSQTPNGYTF
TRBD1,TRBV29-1,CSVIDRGRETQYF
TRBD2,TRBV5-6,CASSLAGGPAKDTQYF
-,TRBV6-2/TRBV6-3,CASRNGRETHYGYTF
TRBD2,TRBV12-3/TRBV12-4,CASSLWREGHKGIQYF
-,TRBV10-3,CAISESSSTDTQYF
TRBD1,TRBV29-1,CSARGTGSLSYNEQFF
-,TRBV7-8,CASSPRVNTGELFF
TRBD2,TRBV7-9,CASSLVAGSRTDTQYF
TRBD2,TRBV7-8,CASSGEGWTSGRIDTRYF
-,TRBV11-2,CASSLGARSTGGQPQHF
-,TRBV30,CAWTAGETQYF
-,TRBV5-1,CASSLGRANTGELFF
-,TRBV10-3,CAISESVNQPQHF
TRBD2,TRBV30,CAWSGLAGETQYF
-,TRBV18,CASSPRSSWDTEAFF
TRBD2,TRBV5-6,CASSSQLAGGRTGELFF
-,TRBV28,CASSLIGGIQYF
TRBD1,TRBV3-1,CASSSTGGRNEQFF
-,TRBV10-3,CATTFRERSYNEQFF
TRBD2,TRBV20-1,CSASSAGGPDTQYF
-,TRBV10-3,CAISESTLTGSTDTQYF
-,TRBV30,CAWSVATNTEAFF
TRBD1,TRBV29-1,CSATGGGNTGELFF
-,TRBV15,CATSRGLFYGYTF
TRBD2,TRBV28,CASRIAGGLAGTDTQYF
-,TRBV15,CATSRDRGSGNTIYF
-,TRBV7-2,CASSLALGPTEAFF
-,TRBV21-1,CASSKEQGATFSNQPQHF
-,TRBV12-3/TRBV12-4,CASSLSQHNTDTQYF
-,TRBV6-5,CASSPRKGLGTEAFF
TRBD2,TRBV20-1,CSAIGPGGTRDTQYF
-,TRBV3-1,CASSLGLHNEQFF